A selection of T cell receptor beta chains follows, all from one sample in a study of T cells after posttransplantation cyclophosphamide. Method: immunoSEQ multiplex PCR; TCRdb's copy keeps in-frame clones and lacks some. The sample is made up of 37,000 or so clones, none counted only once. Sequencing was performed on PBMCs. Source of these receptors: a man aged 30-40 years in good health and a related stem cell transplant donor. CDR3s leave out the opening cysteine and the closing phenylalanine or tryptophan. A D gene is named only where the DNA matches it firmly.

CDR3	D	V	J	length
ASRPHLTGRNEKLF	NA	TRBV28	TRBJ1-4	14
ASSRDRVNSPLH	TRBD1	TRBV18	TRBJ1-6	12
AITADRNTEAF	NA	TRBV10-3	TRBJ1-1	11
ASSLAAGAYGYT	NA	TRBV7-9	TRBJ1-2	12
ASSLVASGVTDTQY	TRBD2	TRBV5-6	TRBJ2-3	14
ASRVQDRGYEQY	TRBD1	TRBV6-1	TRBJ2-7	12
ASSSGTSGSRETQY	TRBD2	TRBV6-2/TRBV6-3	TRBJ2-5	14
ASSSVSGRGNEPQH	NA	TRBV19	TRBJ1-5	14
ASSETGDYGYT	TRBD1	TRBV2	TRBJ1-2	11
SVTSADLNTGELF	TRBD2	TRBV29-1	TRBJ2-2	13
ASSFQNYGYT	NA	TRBV5-1	TRBJ1-2	10
ASSPRLNTGELF	NA	TRBV9	TRBJ2-2	12
ASSPRVQLPEQY	NA	TRBV5-1	TRBJ2-7	12
ASSRTGEETQY	TRBD1	TRBV6-2/TRBV6-3	TRBJ2-5	11
ASSLPKGETQY	NA	TRBV12-3/TRBV12-4	TRBJ2-5	11
ASSLLPGTVSNEQF	TRBD1	TRBV7-2	TRBJ2-1	14
ASSALTGEGNSPLH	TRBD1	TRBV6-1	TRBJ1-6	14
ASSQRTGRYGYT	TRBD1	TRBV4-1	TRBJ1-2	12
ASSLGDRDEAF	TRBD1	TRBV5-1	TRBJ1-1	11
ASSDLASSYNEQF	NA	TRBV2	TRBJ2-1	13
ASSLEDRGYSPLH	TRBD1	TRBV5-1	TRBJ1-6	13
ASSLLQETQY	NA	TRBV5-1	TRBJ2-5	10
ASSFSTGGQAF	NA	TRBV27	TRBJ1-1	11
ASSSVPGQGPQY	TRBD1	TRBV5-1	TRBJ2-5	12
ARSLARAWETQY	NA	TRBV5-3	TRBJ2-5	12
ASSRQGAETQY	TRBD1	TRBV5-1	TRBJ2-5	11
ASSLTPTGPNTEAF	NA	TRBV5-1	TRBJ1-1	14
ASSPQRNTEAF	NA	TRBV6-5	TRBJ1-1	11
ASSDTGQGLNEKLF	TRBD1	TRBV12-3/TRBV12-4	TRBJ1-4	14
ATSRDLETDYPNSYNSPLH	NA	TRBV15	TRBJ1-6	19
ASSEWGGVGYGYT	NA	TRBV25-1	TRBJ1-2	13
ASSWGDRGRQYGYT	TRBD1	TRBV5-1	TRBJ1-2	14
ASSTTGFYTQY	NA	TRBV6-1	TRBJ2-3	11
ASSLPSRDYGYT	NA	TRBV7-2	TRBJ1-2	12
ASSDLGGAGNSPLH	NA	TRBV6-1	TRBJ1-6	14
ASSFRDRAPDTQY	TRBD1	TRBV7-9	TRBJ2-3	13
ASRGTLKNTEAF	NA	TRBV4-1	TRBJ1-1	12
ASSITGIQETQY	NA	TRBV19	TRBJ2-5	12
ASNSNRGKPQH	TRBD1	TRBV6-2/TRBV6-3	TRBJ1-5	11
ASSRDKNTEAF	NA	TRBV5-4	TRBJ1-1	11
ASSQDPRTEEAF	NA	TRBV4-1	TRBJ1-1	12
ASSPLRTSGGTDTQY	TRBD2	TRBV9	TRBJ2-3	15
ASGTRGYTDTQY	TRBD2	TRBV6-6	TRBJ2-3	12
ASSRTSGAVYEQY	TRBD2	TRBV7-9	TRBJ2-7	13
ASSLGVSGTANEKLF	TRBD1	TRBV28	TRBJ1-4	15
ASSLGHLATNEKLF	NA	TRBV5-1	TRBJ1-4	14